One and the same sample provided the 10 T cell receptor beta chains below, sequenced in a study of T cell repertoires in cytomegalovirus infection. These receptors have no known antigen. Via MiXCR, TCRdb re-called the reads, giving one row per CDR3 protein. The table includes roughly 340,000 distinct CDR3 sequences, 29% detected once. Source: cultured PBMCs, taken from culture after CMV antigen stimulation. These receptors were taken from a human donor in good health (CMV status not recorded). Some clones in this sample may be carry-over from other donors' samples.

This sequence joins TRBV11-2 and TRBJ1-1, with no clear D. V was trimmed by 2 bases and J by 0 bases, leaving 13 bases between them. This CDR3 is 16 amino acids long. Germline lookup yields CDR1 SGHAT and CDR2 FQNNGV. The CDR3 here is CASSLLGVLMNTEAFF. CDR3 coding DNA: TGTGCCAGCAGCTTACTCGGCGTCCTTATGAACACTGAAGCTTTCTTT.

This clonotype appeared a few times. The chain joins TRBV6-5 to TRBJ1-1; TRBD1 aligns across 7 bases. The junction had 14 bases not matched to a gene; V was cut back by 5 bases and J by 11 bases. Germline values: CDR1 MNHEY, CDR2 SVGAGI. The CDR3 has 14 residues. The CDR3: CASSHIDTGETAFF. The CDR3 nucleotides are TGTGCCAGCAGTCACATCGACACAGGGGAGACGGCTTTCTTT.

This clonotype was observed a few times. This CDR3 reads CASSLRVSYNSPLHF. As DNA, the CDR3 is TGTGCCAGCAGCTTAAGGGTCAGTTATAATTCACCCCTCCACTTT. The rearrangement links TRBV7-2 to TRBJ1-6; D unclear. V lost 2 bases, J lost 4 bases, and 9 bases lay in between. Germline V CDR1 and CDR2: SGHTA, FQGNSA. The CDR3 loop spans 15 amino acids.

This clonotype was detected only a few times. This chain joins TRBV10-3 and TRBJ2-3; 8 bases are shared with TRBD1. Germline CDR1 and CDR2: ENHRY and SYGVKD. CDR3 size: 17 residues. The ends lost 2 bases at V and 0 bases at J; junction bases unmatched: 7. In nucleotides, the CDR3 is TGTGCCATCAGTGAGCCCACAGGGGGGAGTAGCACAGATACGCAGTATTTT. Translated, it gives CAISEPTGGSSTDTQYF.

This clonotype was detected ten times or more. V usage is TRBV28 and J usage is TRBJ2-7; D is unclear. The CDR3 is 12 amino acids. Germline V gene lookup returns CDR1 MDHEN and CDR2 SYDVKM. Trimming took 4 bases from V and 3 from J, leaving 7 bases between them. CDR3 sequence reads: CASSSGNYEQYF. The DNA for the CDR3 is TGTGCCAGCAGTTCCGGCAACTACGAGCAGTACTTC.

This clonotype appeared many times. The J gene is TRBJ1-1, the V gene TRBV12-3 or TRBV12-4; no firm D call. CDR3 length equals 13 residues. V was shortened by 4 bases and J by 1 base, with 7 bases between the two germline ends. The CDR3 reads CASSWEENTEAFF. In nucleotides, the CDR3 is TGTGCCAGCAGTTGGGAAGAGAACACTGAAGCTTTCTTT.

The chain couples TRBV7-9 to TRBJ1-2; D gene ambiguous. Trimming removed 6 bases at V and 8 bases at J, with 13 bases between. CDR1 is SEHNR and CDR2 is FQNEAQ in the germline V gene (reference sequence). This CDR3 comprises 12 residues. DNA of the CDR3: TGTGCCAGCAGTCCACCCCCCGGGGGCTACACCTTC. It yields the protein CASSPPPGGYTF. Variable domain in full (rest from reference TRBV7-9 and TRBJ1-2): DTGVSQNPRHKITKRGQNVTFRCDPISEHNRLYWYRQTLGQGPEFLTYFQNEAQLEKSRLLSDRFSAERPKGSFSTLEIQRTEQGDSAMYLCASSPPPGGYTFGSGTRLTVV.

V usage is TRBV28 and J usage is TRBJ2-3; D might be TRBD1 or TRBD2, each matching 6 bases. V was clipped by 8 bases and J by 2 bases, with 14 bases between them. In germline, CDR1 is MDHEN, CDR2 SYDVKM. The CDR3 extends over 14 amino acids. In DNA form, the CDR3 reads TGTGCCAGCCTAAAGGGGGGTTACACAGATACGCAGTATTTT. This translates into CASLKGGYTDTQYF.

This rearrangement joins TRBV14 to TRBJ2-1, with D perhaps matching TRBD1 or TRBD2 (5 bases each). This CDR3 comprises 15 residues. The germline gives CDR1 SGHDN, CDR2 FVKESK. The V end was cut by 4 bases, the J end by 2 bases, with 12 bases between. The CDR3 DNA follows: TGTGCCAGCAGCCCCGAGGGGAGAGCCTACAATGAGCAGTTCTTC. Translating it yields CASSPEGRAYNEQFF.

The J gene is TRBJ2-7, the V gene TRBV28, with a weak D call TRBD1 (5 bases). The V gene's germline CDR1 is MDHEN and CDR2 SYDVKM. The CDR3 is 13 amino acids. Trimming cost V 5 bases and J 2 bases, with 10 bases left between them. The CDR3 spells CASSLPGPYEQYF. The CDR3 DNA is TGTGCCAGCAGTCTGCCAGGGCCCTACGAGCAGTACTTC.